This T cell receptor (beta chain) was obtained from a study of blood T cell repertoires in COVID-19. Study details: Acute and convalescent COVID-19 specimens originated in the United States, Italy and Spain.

Data came from immunoSEQ multiplex PCR; TCRdb stores just in-frame clones and leaves some out. The sample includes 58,000 or so clones, 60% to 75% of them seen just once. Sequences were obtained from peripheral blood. This TCR derives from a woman over 75 with acute or convalescent COVID-19.

The CDR3: CASSPLDRRTEAFF. As DNA, the CDR3 is TGTGCCAGTAGTCCCCTGGACAGAAGAACTGAAGCTTTCTTT. V usage is TRBV19 and J usage is TRBJ1-1, with TRBD1 as a possible D gene (6 bases). The CDR3 totals 14 residues. In germline, CDR1 is LNHDA, CDR2 SQIVND (reference sequence). With 5 bases removed from V and 5 bases from J, the gap between germline ends came to 15 bases.